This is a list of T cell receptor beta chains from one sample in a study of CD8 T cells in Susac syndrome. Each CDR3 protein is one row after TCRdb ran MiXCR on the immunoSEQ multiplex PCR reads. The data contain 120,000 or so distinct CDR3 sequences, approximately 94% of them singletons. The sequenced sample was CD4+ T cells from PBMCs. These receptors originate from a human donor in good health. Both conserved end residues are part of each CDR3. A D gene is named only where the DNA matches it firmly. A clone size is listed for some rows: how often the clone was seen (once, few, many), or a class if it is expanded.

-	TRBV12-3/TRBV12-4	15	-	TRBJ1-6	CASSLSTEDNSPLHF	TGTGCCAGCAGTTTATCGACGGAAGATAATTCACCCCTCCACTTT
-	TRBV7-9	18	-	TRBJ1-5	CASSTGLIQGDSNQPQHF	TGTGCCAGCAGCACAGGACTAATACAGGGTGATAGCAATCAGCCCCAGCATTTT
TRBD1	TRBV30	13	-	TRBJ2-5	CAWSSTGTETQYF	TGTGCCTGGAGCTCGACAGGGACAGAGACCCAGTACTTC
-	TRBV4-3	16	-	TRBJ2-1	CASSQELRTINNEQFF	TGCGCCAGCAGCCAAGAATTGCGGACTATAAACAATGAGCAGTTCTTC
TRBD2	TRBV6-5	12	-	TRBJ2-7	CASSKTSAEQYF	TGTGCCAGCAGCAAGACTAGCGCCGAGCAGTACTTC
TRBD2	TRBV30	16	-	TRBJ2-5	CAWSASQREFVETQYF	TGTGCCTGGAGTGCCTCCCAGCGGGAGTTTGTGGAGACCCAGTACTTC
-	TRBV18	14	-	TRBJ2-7	CASSPGWDVYEQYF	TGTGCCAGCTCACCCGGGTGGGACGTGTACGAGCAGTACTTC
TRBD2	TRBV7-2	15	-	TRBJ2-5	CASSLRPAGVETQYF	TGTGCCAGCAGCTTACGCCCAGCGGGAGTAGAGACCCAGTACTTC
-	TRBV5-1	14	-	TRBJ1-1	CASSTGHMNTEAFF	TGCGCCAGCAGCACGGGACACATGAACACTGAAGCTTTCTTT
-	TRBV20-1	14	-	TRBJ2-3	CSAISTGSTDTQYF	TGCAGTGCTATTTCGACGGGCAGCACAGATACGCAGTATTTT
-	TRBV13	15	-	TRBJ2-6	CASSFRGVGANVLTF	TGTGCCAGCAGCTTCAGGGGGGTTGGGGCCAACGTCCTGACTTTC
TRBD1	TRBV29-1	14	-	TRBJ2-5	CSVDQDRGGETQYF	TGCAGCGTTGACCAGGACAGGGGGGGAGAGACCCAGTACTTC
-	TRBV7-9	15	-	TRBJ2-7	CASSFRLTPPYEQYF	TGTGCCAGCAGCTTCCGACTAACCCCCCCCTACGAGCAGTACTTC
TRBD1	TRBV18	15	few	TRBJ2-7	CASSPPGQGAYEQYF	TGTGCCAGCTCACCTCCGGGACAGGGGGCCTACGAGCAGTACTTC
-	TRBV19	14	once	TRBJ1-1	CASSISFLNTEAFF	TGTGCCAGTAGTATAAGTTTTTTAAACACTGAAGCTTTCTTT
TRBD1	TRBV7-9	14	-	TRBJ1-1	CASSFAYRGTEAFF	TGTGCCAGCAGCTTTGCATACAGGGGGACTGAAGCTTTCTTT
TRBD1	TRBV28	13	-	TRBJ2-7	CASSPQTGAEQYF	TGTGCCAGCAGTCCCCAAACAGGGGCCGAGCAGTACTTC
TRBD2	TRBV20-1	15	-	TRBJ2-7	CSARDWSGSAYEQYF	TGCAGTGCTAGAGATTGGAGCGGGAGTGCCTACGAGCAGTACTTC
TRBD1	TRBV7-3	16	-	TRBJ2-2	CASSLRTGTNTGELFF	TGTGCCAGCAGCTTACGGACAGGGACGAACACCGGGGAGCTGTTTTTT
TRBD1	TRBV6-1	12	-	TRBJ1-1	CASSTGVAEAFF	TGTGCCAGCAGTACAGGGGTTGCTGAAGCTTTCTTT
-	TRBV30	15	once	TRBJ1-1	CAWSVPKTDNTEAFF	TGTGCCTGGAGTGTACCTAAGACAGACAACACTGAAGCTTTCTTT
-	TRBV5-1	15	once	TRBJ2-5	CASNRGGQPQETQYF	TGCGCCAGCAACCGGGGGGGACAGCCTCAAGAGACCCAGTACTTC
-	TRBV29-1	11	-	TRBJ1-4	CSVDFNEKLFF	TGCAGCGTTGATTTCAATGAAAAACTGTTTTTT
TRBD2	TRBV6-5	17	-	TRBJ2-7	CASSYSASGGSSYEQYF	TGTGCCAGCAGTTACTCGGCTTCTGGCGGGAGCTCCTACGAGCAGTACTTC
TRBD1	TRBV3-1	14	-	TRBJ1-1	CASSGVGGATEAFF	TGTGCCAGCAGCGGGGTAGGGGGCGCGACTGAAGCTTTCTTT
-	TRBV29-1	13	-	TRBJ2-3	CSVVPTSTDTQYF	TGCAGCGTTGTCCCCACTAGCACAGATACGCAGTATTTT
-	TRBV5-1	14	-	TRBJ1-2	CASSFEGQPSGYTF	TGCGCCAGCAGCTTCGAAGGGCAGCCTTCTGGCTACACCTTC
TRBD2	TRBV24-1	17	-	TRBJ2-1	CATSDQRPGLAYNEQFF	TGTGCCACCAGTGATCAACGTCCGGGACTAGCATACAATGAGCAGTTCTTC
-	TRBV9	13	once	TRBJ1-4	CASTGLENGKLFF	TGTGCCAGCACAGGGCTTGAAAATGGGAAACTGTTTTTT
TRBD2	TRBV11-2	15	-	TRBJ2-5	CASSLDSGSGETQYF	TGTGCCAGCAGCTTAGACAGCGGGAGTGGAGAGACCCAGTACTTC
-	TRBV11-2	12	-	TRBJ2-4	CASSLESGIQYF	TGTGCCAGCAGCTTAGAGTCGGGAATTCAGTACTTC
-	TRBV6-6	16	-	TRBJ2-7	CASSLPRGALRAEQYF	TGTGCCAGCAGCCTTCCCCGGGGAGCTTTGAGGGCCGAGCAGTACTTC
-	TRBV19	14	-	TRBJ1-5	CASWSFEVYQPQHF	TGTGCCAGCTGGTCGTTTGAGGTTTATCAGCCCCAGCATTTT
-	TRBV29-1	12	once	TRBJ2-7	CSVRQASYEQYF	TGCAGCGTAAGACAGGCCTCCTACGAGCAGTACTTC
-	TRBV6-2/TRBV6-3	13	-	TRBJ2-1	CASSLAGYNEQFF	TGTGCCAGCAGTTTGGCGGGGTACAATGAGCAGTTCTTC
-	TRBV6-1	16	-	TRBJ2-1	CASSENGGSSYNEQFF	TGTGCCAGCAGTGAAAATGGGGGCAGCTCCTACAATGAGCAGTTCTTC
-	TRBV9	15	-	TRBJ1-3	CASSVGDTSGNTIYF	TGTGCCAGCAGCGTAGGGGACACCTCTGGAAACACCATATATTTT